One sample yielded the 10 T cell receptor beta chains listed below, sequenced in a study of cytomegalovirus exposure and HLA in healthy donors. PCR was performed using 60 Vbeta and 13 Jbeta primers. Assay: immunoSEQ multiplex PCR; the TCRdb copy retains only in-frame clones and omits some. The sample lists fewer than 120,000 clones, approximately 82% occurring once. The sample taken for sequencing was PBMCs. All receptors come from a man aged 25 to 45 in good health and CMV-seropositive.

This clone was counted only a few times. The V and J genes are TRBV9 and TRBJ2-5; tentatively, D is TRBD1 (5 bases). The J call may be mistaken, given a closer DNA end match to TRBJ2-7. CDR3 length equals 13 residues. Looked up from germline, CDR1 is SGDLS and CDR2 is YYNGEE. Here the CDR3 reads CASSGGRDYEQYF. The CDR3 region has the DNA TGTGCCAGCAGCGGAGGCAGGGACTACGAGCAGTACTTC.

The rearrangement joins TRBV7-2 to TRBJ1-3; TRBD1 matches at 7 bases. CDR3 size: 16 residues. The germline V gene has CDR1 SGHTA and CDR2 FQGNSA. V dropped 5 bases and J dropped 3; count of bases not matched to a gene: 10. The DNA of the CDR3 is TGTGCCAGCAGCGAGATTGACAGGGAGAATGGAAACACCATATATTTT. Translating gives CASSEIDRENGNTIYF.

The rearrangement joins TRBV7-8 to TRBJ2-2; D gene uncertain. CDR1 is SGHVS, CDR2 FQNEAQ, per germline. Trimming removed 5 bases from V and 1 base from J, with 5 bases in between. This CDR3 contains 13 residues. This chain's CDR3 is CASSPQNTGELFF. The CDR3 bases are TGTGCCAGCAGCCCCCAGAACACCGGGGAGCTGTTTTTT.

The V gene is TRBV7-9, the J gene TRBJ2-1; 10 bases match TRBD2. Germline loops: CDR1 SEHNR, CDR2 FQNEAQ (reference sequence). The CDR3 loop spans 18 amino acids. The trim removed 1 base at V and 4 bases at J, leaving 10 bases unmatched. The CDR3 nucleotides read TGTGCCAGCAGCTTAGGCATAGCGGGGGGTTATTCTTACAATGAGCAGTTCTTC. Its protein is CASSLGIAGGYSYNEQFF.

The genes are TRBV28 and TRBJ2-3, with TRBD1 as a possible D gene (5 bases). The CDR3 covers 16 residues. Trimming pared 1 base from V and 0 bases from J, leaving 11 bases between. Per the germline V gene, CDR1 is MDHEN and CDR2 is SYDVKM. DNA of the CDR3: TGTGCCAGCAGTTTATCCCAGGGTTGGAGCACAGATACGCAGTATTTT. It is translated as CASSLSQGWSTDTQYF.

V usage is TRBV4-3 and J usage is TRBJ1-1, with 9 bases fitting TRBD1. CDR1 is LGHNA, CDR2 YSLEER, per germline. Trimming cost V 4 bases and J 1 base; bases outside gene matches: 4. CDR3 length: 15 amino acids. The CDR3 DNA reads TGCGCCAGCAGCCCAAGACAGGGGGGGAACACTGAAGCTTTCTTT. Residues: CASSPRQGGNTEAFF.

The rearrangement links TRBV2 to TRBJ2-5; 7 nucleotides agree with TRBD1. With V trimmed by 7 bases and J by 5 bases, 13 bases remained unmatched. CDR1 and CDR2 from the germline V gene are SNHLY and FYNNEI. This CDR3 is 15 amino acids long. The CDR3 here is CASNPHSGQAETQYF. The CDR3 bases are TGTGCCAGCAACCCCCATTCCGGACAGGCGGAGACCCAGTACTTC. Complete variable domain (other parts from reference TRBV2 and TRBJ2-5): EPEVTQTPSHQVTQMGQEVILRCVPISNHLYFYWYRQILGQKVEFLVSFYNNEISEKSEIFDDQFSVERPDGSNFTLKIRSTKLEDSAMYFCASNPHSGQAETQYFGPGTRLLVL.

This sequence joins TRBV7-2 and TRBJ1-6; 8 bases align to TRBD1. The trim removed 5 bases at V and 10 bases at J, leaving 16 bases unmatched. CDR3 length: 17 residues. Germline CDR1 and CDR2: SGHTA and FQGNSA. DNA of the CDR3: TGTGCCAGCAGCCGTGGACAGGGTGCTTCTGCGGGCTCACCCCTCCACTTT. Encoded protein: CASSRGQGASAGSPLHF. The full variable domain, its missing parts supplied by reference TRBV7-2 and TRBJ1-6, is GAGVSQSPSNKVTEKGKDVELRCDPISGHTALYWYRQSLGQGLEFLIYFQGNSAPDKSGLPSDRFSAERTGGSVSTLTIQRTQQEDSAVYLCASSRGQGASAGSPLHFGNGTRLTVT.

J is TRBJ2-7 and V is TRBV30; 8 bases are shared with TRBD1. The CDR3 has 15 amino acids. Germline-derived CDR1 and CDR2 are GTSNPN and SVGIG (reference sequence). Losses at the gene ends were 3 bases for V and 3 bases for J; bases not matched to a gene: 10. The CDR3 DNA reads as TGTGCCTGGAGCGTTCCCGGGACAGGTTACTACGAGCAGTACTTC. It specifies CAWSVPGTGYYEQYF.

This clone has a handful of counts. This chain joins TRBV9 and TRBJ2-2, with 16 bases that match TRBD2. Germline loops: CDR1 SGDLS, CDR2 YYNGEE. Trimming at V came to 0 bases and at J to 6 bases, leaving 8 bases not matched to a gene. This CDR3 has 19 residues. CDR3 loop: CASSVEGTSGGEFPGELFF. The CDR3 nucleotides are TGTGCCAGCAGCGTAGAGGGGACTAGCGGGGGGGAATTCCCCGGGGAGCTGTTTTTT.